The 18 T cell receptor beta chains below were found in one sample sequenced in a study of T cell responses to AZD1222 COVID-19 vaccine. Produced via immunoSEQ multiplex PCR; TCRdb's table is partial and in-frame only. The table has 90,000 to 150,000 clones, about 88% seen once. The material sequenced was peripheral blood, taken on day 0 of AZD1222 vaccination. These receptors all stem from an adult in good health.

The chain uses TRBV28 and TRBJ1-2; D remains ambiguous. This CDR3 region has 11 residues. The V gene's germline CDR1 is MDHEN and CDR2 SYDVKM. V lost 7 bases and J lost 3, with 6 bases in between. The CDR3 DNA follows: TGTGCCAGCAAAAAGGACTATGGCTACACCTTC. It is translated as CASKKDYGYTF.

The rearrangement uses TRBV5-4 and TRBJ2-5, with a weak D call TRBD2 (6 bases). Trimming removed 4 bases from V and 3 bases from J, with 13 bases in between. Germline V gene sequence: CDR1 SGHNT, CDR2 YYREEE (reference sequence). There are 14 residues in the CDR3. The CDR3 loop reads CASSRSGGKETQYF. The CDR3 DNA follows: TGTGCCAGCAGCCGGTCCGGGGGAAAAGAGACCCAGTACTTC.

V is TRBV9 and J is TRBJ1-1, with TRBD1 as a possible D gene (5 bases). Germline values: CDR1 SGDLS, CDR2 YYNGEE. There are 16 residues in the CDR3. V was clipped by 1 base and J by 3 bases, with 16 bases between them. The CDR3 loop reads CASSVSGGPGDTEAFF. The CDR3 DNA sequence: TGTGCCAGCAGCGTATCCGGGGGACCGGGGGACACTGAAGCTTTCTTT.

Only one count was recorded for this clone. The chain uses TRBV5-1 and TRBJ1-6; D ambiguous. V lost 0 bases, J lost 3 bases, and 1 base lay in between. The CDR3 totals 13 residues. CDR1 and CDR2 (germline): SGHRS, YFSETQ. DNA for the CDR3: TGCGCCAGCAGCTTGGACTATAATTCACCCCTCCACTTT. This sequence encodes CASSLDYNSPLHF.

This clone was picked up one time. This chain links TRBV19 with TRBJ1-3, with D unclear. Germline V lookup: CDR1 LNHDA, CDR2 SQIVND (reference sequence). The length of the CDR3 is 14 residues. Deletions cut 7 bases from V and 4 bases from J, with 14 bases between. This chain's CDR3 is CASTDGGAGNTIYF. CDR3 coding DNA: TGTGCCAGTACCGACGGTGGAGCGGGAAACACCATATATTTT.

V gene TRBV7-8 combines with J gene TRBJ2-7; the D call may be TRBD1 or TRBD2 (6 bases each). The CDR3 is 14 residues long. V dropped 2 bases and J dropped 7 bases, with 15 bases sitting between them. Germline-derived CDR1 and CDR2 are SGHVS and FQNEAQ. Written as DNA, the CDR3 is TGTGCCAGCAGCTTATATACGGGGGCGAGAGAGCAGTACTTC. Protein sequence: CASSLYTGAREQYF.

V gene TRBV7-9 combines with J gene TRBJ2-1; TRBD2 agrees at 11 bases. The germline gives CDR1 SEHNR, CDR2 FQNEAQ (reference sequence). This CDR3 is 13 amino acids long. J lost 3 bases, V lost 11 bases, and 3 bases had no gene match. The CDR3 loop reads CALTSGNYNEQFF. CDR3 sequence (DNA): TGTGCCCTGACTAGCGGGAACTACAATGAGCAGTTCTTC.

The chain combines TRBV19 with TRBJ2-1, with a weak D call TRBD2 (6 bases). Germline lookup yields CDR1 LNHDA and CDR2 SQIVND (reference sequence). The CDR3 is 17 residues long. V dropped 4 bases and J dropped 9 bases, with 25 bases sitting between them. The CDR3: CASSKFVSSTGAGEQFF. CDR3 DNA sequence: TGTGCCAGTAGTAAGTTCGTTTCTAGCACGGGAGCGGGTGAGCAGTTCTTC. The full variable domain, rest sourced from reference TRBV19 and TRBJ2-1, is DGGITQSPKYLFRKEGQNVTLSCEQNLNHDAMYWYRQDPGQGLRLIYYSQIVNDFQKGDIAEGYSVSREKKESFPLTVTSAQKNPTAFYLCASSKFVSSTGAGEQFFGPGTRLTVL.

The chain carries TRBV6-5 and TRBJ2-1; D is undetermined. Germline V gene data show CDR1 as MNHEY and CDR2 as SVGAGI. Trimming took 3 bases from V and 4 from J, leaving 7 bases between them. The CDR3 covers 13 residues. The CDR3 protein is CASSYGVYNEQFF. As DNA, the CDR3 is TGTGCCAGCAGTTATGGGGTGTACAATGAGCAGTTCTTC.

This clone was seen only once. The DNA of the CDR3 is TGTGCCAGCTCCACCCGTAGCGGGAGTTCGAGGGCCACAGATACGCAGTATTTT. It specifies CASSTRSGSSRATDTQYF. The rearrangement links TRBV18 to TRBJ2-3; TRBD2 agrees at 9 bases. V dropped 6 bases and J dropped 2; count of bases not matched to a gene: 15. The CDR3 totals 18 residues. Germline CDR1 and CDR2: KGHSH and LQKENI. Based on the CDR3 plus reference TRBV18 and TRBJ2-3, the full variable domain is NAGVMQNPRHLVRRRGQEARLRCSPMKGHSHVYWYRQLPEEGLKFMVYLQKENIIDESGMPKERFSAEFPKEGPSILRIQQVVRGDSAAYFCASSTRSGSSRATDTQYFGPGTRLTVL.

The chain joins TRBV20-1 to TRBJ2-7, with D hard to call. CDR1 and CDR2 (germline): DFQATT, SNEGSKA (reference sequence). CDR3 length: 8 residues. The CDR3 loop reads CSLYEQYF. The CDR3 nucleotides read TGCAGCCTCTACGAGCAGTACTTC.

CDR3 coding DNA: TGTGCCAGCAGCTCTTCCAGCGGGGGATACTACAATGAGCAGTTCTTC. It codes for CASSSSSGGYYNEQFF. The rearrangement uses TRBV7-9 and TRBJ2-1, with 8 bases aligning to TRBD2. V lost 4 bases to trimming and J lost 3 bases; unmatched junction nucleotides: 8. The CDR3 is 16 amino acids. From germline, CDR1 is SEHNR and CDR2 FQNEAQ (reference sequence).

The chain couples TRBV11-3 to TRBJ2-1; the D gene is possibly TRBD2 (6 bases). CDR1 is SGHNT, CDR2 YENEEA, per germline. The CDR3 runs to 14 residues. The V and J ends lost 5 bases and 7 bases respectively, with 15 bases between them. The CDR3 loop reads CASSLRWGENEQFF. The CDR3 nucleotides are TGTGCCAGCAGCCTAAGGTGGGGGGAGAATGAGCAGTTCTTC.

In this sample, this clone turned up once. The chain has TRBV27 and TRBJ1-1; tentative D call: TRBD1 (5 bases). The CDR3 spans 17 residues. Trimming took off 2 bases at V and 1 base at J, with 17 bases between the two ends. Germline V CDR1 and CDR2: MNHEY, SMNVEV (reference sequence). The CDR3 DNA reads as TGTGCCAGCAGTTTAGGGGGGGTTTCATTTAGGAACACTGAAGCTTTCTTT. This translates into CASSLGGVSFRNTEAFF.

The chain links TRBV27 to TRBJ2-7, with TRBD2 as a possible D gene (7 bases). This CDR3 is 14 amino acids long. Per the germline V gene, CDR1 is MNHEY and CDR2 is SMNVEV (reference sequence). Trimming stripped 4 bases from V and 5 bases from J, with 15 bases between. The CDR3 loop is CASSWGGRLDEQYF. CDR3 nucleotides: TGTGCCAGCAGTTGGGGGGGGCGCCTAGACGAGCAGTACTTC.

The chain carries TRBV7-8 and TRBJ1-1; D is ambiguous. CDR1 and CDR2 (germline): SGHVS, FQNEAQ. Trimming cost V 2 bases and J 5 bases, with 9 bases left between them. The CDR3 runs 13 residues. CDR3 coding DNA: TGTGCCAGCAGCTTAACATCGTCGACTGAAGCTTTCTTT. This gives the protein CASSLTSSTEAFF.

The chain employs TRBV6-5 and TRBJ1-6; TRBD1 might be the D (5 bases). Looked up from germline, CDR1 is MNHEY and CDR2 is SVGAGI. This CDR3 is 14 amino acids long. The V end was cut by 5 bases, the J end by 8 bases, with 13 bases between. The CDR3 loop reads CASSNRGRDSPLHF. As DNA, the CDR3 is TGTGCCAGCAGTAACCGGGGACGGGATTCACCCCTCCACTTT.

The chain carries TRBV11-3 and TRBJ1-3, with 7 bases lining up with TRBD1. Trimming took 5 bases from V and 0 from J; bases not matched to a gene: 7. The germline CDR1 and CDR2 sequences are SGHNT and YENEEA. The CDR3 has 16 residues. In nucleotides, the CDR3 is TGTGCCAGCAGCCCGCGCGACAGGGTCTCTGGAAACACCATATATTTT. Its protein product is CASSPRDRVSGNTIYF.